These T cell receptor beta chains were read from a single sample in a study of blood T cell repertoires in COVID-19. TCRdb keeps only in-frame clones here, not all; method: immunoSEQ multiplex PCR. The repertoire holds more than 250,000 clones, around four fifths seen once, with roughly 4.6% in the top ten. The sample comprised peripheral blood. These receptors came from a man between 60 and 70 years old who had recovered from COVID-19. Both conserved end residues are part of each CDR3. The D gene is left open where the match is weak. Clone size is given for some rows only: seen once, a few or many times, or a class if the clone is expanded.

>TRBD2|TRBV18|once|TRBJ2-3
CASSPVGGSSDTQYF
TGTGCCAGCTCACCGGTGGGAGGGTCATCAGATACGCAGTATTTT
>-|TRBV28|-|TRBJ1-5
CASSHRAGNQPQHF
TGTGCCAGCAGTCACAGGGCCGGCAATCAGCCCCAGCATTTT
>TRBD2|TRBV5-1|-|TRBJ2-7
CASSPTSGSGEQYF
TGCGCCAGCAGCCCTACTAGCGGGAGTGGGGAGCAGTACTTC
>-|TRBV11-2|few|TRBJ1-6
CASSSNTNSPLHF
TGTGCCAGCAGCTCCAACACTAATTCACCCCTCCACTTT
>-|TRBV19|-|TRBJ1-5
CASSKPLGLGSNQPQHF
TGTGCCAGTAGTAAACCCTTGGGGCTGGGGAGCAATCAGCCCCAGCATTTT
>TRBD1|TRBV28|-|TRBJ1-6
CASRGGQENSPLHF
TGTGCCAGCAGGGGGGGACAGGAGAATTCACCCCTCCACTTT
>-|TRBV6-6|-|TRBJ1-2
CASSTRRGQGIGYTF
TGTGCCAGCAGTACACGCCGGGGACAAGGGATCGGCTACACCTTC
>TRBD2|TRBV2|-|TRBJ2-3
CASSDRGGRAGDTQYF
TGTGCCAGCAGTGACAGGGGCGGGAGGGCCGGAGATACGCAGTATTTT
>-|TRBV9|-|TRBJ1-2
CASSGREGSYGYTF
TGTGCCAGCAGCGGAAGGGAGGGGAGCTATGGCTACACCTTC
>TRBD2|TRBV19|once|TRBJ2-1
CASSRGTSGRGGNEQFF
TGTGCCAGTAGTAGGGGGACTAGCGGGAGAGGCGGCAATGAGCAGTTCTTC
>TRBD1|TRBV18|few|TRBJ1-6
CASSGGQLNSPLHF
TGTGCCAGCTCAGGGGGACAGCTTAATTCACCCCTCCACTTT
>-|TRBV7-2|-|TRBJ1-5
CASSRSGGNQPQHF
TGTGCCAGCAGCCGGTCGGGGGGCAATCAGCCCCAGCATTTT
>-|TRBV28|-|TRBJ2-3
CASSGHAWQNTDTQYF
TGTGCCAGCAGTGGGCATGCTTGGCAGAACACAGATACGCAGTATTTT
>TRBD1|TRBV19|-|TRBJ2-2
CASRGRGLRGTGELFF
TGTGCCAGTAGAGGCAGGGGGCTCCGAGGCACCGGGGAGCTGTTTTTT
>TRBD1|TRBV6-5|-|TRBJ2-7
CASSYSGQGATEQYF
TGTGCCAGCAGTTACTCAGGACAGGGGGCCACCGAGCAGTACTTC
>TRBD1|TRBV9|-|TRBJ2-2
CASSVWDRGPTGELFF
TGTGCCAGCAGCGTTTGGGACAGGGGACCCACCGGGGAGCTGTTTTTT
>-|TRBV27|-|TRBJ1-2
CASSLRQDPNYGYTF
TGTGCCAGCAGTTTAAGACAGGACCCTAACTATGGCTACACCTTC
>-|TRBV19|few|TRBJ2-7
CASSMSGRGTYEQYF
TGTGCCAGTAGTATGAGTGGGAGAGGGACTTACGAGCAGTACTTC
>TRBD1|TRBV12-3/TRBV12-4|-|TRBJ2-2
CASQGAAGELFF
TGTGCCAGTCAGGGGGCGGCCGGGGAGCTGTTTTTT
>-|TRBV19|few|TRBJ2-2
CASIEQVNTGELFF
TGTGCCAGTATAGAACAGGTGAACACCGGGGAGCTGTTTTTT
>TRBD2|TRBV19|few|TRBJ2-1
CASTILAGGPGEQFF
TGTGCCAGTACCATACTAGCGGGAGGGCCGGGTGAGCAGTTCTTC
>-|TRBV15|-|TRBJ2-7
CATSEAAGVLQYF
TGTGCCACCAGCGAGGCCGCAGGGGTTTTACAGTACTTC
>-|TRBV5-8|-|TRBJ2-5
CASSLAAGVRETQYF
TGTGCCAGCAGCTTGGCCGCGGGTGTTCGAGAGACCCAGTACTTC
>TRBD2|TRBV19|-|TRBJ2-5
CASNGGRGETQYF
TGTGCCAGTAACGGCGGGAGAGGTGAGACCCAGTACTTC
>-|TRBV3-1/TRBV3-2|-|TRBJ2-3
CASSQDGTLATDTQYF
TGTGCCAGCAGCCAAGACGGGACACTTGCCACAGATACGCAGTATTTT
>-|TRBV19|-|TRBJ1-6
CASSSEERSSPLHF
TGTGCCAGTAGCTCTGAGGAGAGGAGTTCACCCCTCCACTTT
>TRBD2|TRBV3-1/TRBV3-2|-|TRBJ2-2
CASSQERLAGRGTGELFF
TGTGCCAGCAGCCAAGAAAGACTAGCGGGGCGGGGCACCGGGGAGCTGTTTTTT
>-|TRBV21-1|-|TRBJ2-7
CASSAIWGTGSHEQYF
-
>TRBD1|TRBV5-4|-|TRBJ1-4
CASSAGTDEKLFF
TGTGCCAGCAGCGCCGGGACAGACGAAAAACTGTTTTTT
>-|TRBV4-2|-|TRBJ1-2
CASSQSQVAVQGYTF
TGTGCCAGCAGCCAGAGCCAGGTGGCTGTGCAGGGCTACACCTTC
>TRBD1|TRBV23-1|-|TRBJ1-3
CASSQSRDRGSGNTIYF
TGCGCCAGCAGTCAATCTCGGGACAGGGGTTCTGGAAACACCATATATTTT
>TRBD1|TRBV6-4|-|TRBJ2-3
CASSPTGLATDTQYF
TGTGCCAGCAGTCCGACAGGGTTGGCCACAGATACGCAGTATTTT
>TRBD2|TRBV7-2|once|TRBJ2-1
CASSFPSGRGNEQFF
TGTGCCAGCAGCTTCCCTAGCGGGAGGGGCAATGAGCAGTTCTTC
>TRBD1|TRBV6-5|many|TRBJ1-3
CASTRTGEAGNTIYF
TGTGCCAGCACTAGGACAGGGGAGGCTGGAAACACCATATATTTT
>-|TRBV7-6|-|TRBJ1-3
CASSLASAGIGNTIYF
TGTGCCAGCAGCTTAGCATCGGCAGGGATAGGAAACACCATATATTTT
>TRBD2|TRBV11-3|-|TRBJ2-1
CASSLEPLAGGHNEQFF
TGTGCCAGCAGCTTAGAGCCCCTAGCGGGGGGCCACAATGAGCAGTTCTTC
>TRBD2|TRBV18|-|TRBJ2-1
CASSPTGTSGRPSSYNEQFF
TGTGCCAGCTCACCTACGGGGACTAGCGGGAGGCCAAGCTCCTACAATGAGCAGTTCTTC
>-|TRBV6-6|-|TRBJ2-2
CASSESGAGTGELFF
TGTGCCAGCAGCGAGTCCGGGGCGGGGACCGGGGAGCTGTTTTTT
>TRBD1|TRBV27|-|TRBJ1-5
CASSPGTVNQPQHF
TGTGCCAGCAGTCCAGGGACAGTTAATCAGCCCCAGCATTTT
>TRBD1|TRBV5-1|-|TRBJ1-4
CASSLVGQANEKLFF
TGCGCCAGCAGCTTGGTGGGACAGGCTAATGAAAAACTGTTTTTT
>-|TRBV30|-|TRBJ2-3
CAWSVGGTADTQYF
TGTGCCTGGAGTGTAGGAGGGACCGCAGATACGCAGTATTTT
>TRBD1|TRBV15|-|TRBJ2-3
CATSRGQGVSDTQYF
TGTGCCACCAGCAGGGGACAGGGGGTATCCGATACGCAGTATTTT
>-|TRBV18|few|TRBJ1-4
CASSPSVATNEKLFF
TGTGCCAGCTCACCATCCGTTGCAACTAATGAAAAACTGTTTTTT
>TRBD1|TRBV5-6|-|TRBJ1-6
CASSSDRAMAPLHF
TGTGCCAGCAGCTCGGACAGGGCTATGGCACCCCTCCACTTT
>TRBD1|TRBV7-8|-|TRBJ1-5
CASSSLTGVSNQPQHF
TGTGCCAGCAGCTCTTTGACAGGGGTAAGCAATCAGCCCCAGCATTTT
>TRBD2|TRBV2|-|TRBJ2-5
CASSDLGLAGGETQYF
TGTGCCAGCAGTGATCTCGGACTAGCGGGAGGCGAGACCCAGTACTTC
>-|TRBV5-8|-|TRBJ2-3
CASSLRGSSTDTQYF
TGTGCCAGCAGCCTCCGGGGGTCTAGCACAGATACGCAGTATTTT
>TRBD2|TRBV11-3|-|TRBJ2-2
CASSPGTSGSMAGELFF
TGTGCCAGCAGCCCGGGGACTAGCGGGAGTATGGCCGGGGAGCTGTTTTTT
>TRBD1|TRBV5-6|-|TRBJ2-6
CASSPQGAAGANVLTF
TGTGCCAGCAGCCCACAGGGGGCCGCAGGGGCCAACGTCCTGACTTTC